This passage covers 30 T cell receptor beta chains from one sample sequenced in a study of blood T cell repertoires in COVID-19. Repertoires were generated with immunoSEQ multiplex PCR, while TCRdb's copy carries only in-frame clones and drops some. The sample has a few hundred thousand clones, more than 70% seen once. Sequenced sample: PBMCs or T cells enriched from blood (not recorded which). The receptor source for this set is a woman in her thirties or forties with acute COVID-19.

The rearrangement joins TRBV10-3 to TRBJ1-5; D is unclear. There are 13 residues in the CDR3. CDR1 and CDR2 from the germline V gene are ENHRY and SYGVKD. V was pared by 0 bases and J by 9 bases, with 9 bases between. The CDR3 region has the DNA TGTGCCATCAGTGAGTCACCAAACACGCCCCAGCATTTT. This translates into CAISESPNTPQHF.

The V call is TRBV7-9, the J call TRBJ2-1; TRBD2 aligns across 16 bases. CDR3 length: 16 residues. Trimming took 5 bases from V and 9 from J; bases not matched to a gene: 7. The germline V gene has CDR1 SEHNR and CDR2 FQNEAQ (reference sequence). CDR3 region: CASSPPGLAGGGEQFF. CDR3 sequence (DNA): TGTGCCAGCAGCCCACCGGGACTAGCGGGAGGGGGTGAGCAGTTCTTC.

The chain joins TRBV2 to TRBJ2-5; D is unresolved. Germline V lookup: CDR1 SNHLY, CDR2 FYNNEI. The CDR3 has 15 amino acids. V lost 0 bases and J lost 5, with 13 bases in between. This chain's CDR3 is CASSEALAAWETQYF. The DNA of the CDR3 is TGTGCCAGCAGTGAAGCGCTGGCGGCTTGGGAGACCCAGTACTTC. The entire variable domain, with the rest obtained from reference TRBV2 and TRBJ2-5, is as follows: EPEVTQTPSHQVTQMGQEVILRCVPISNHLYFYWYRQILGQKVEFLVSFYNNEISEKSEIFDDQFSVERPDGSNFTLKIRSTKLEDSAMYFCASSEALAAWETQYFGPGTRLLVL.

With respect to this clone: Within the sample, other DNA sequences also encode this same CDR3. This rearrangement joins TRBV9 to TRBJ1-2; D is unresolved. Germline V lookup: CDR1 SGDLS, CDR2 YYNGEE. This CDR3 is built from 14 residues. V lost 0 bases and J lost 2, with 8 bases in between. CDR3 residues: CASSVAPGNYGYTF. The CDR3 DNA reads TGTGCCAGCAGCGTAGCACCGGGGAACTATGGCTACACCTTC.

The V call is TRBV28, the J call TRBJ2-7; 8 nucleotides line up with TRBD1. The CDR3 extends over 15 amino acids. Germline V gene sequence: CDR1 MDHEN, CDR2 SYDVKM. V lost 2 bases, J lost 9 bases, and 12 bases stayed unmatched. For the CDR3, the DNA is TGTGCCAGCAGTTTACCAGGGGGCGAGTTTTCGGTGCAGTACTTC. It encodes CASSLPGGEFSVQYF.

This clone was seen just once. The chain employs TRBV27 and TRBJ2-2; the match to TRBD1 covers 9 bases. The germline CDR1 and CDR2 sequences are MNHEY and SMNVEV (reference sequence). Trimming took 10 bases from V and 4 from J; bases not matched to a gene: 7. This CDR3 comprises 14 residues. The CDR3 loop is CATRQGESTGELFF. The CDR3 nucleotides are TGTGCCACGAGACAGGGGGAGAGCACCGGGGAGCTGTTTTTT.

The CDR3 nucleotides read TGTGCCAGTAGTCTGGGGACAGGGGCTCGGGGAAACACCATATATTTT. Its translation is CASSLGTGARGNTIYF. The V gene is TRBV19, the J gene TRBJ1-3; TRBD1 agrees at 10 bases. J was trimmed by 4 bases and V by 5 bases; bases with no gene match: 8. The CDR3 consists of 16 residues. CDR1 LNHDA and CDR2 SQIVND come from the germline V gene (reference sequence). Complete variable domain (other parts from reference TRBV19 and TRBJ1-3): DGGITQSPKYLFRKEGQNVTLSCEQNLNHDAMYWYRQDPGQGLRLIYYSQIVNDFQKGDIAEGYSVSREKKESFPLTVTSAQKNPTAFYLCASSLGTGARGNTIYFGEGSWLTVV.

The chain couples TRBV19 to TRBJ2-1; 10 positions agree with TRBD1. The CDR3 contains 15 residues. Germline CDR1 is LNHDA and CDR2 is SQIVND (reference sequence). V was pared by 6 bases and J by 6 bases, with 8 bases of the junction left unmatched. CDR3 in amino acids: CASRLGTGAINEQFF. In DNA form, the CDR3 reads TGTGCCAGTAGATTAGGGACAGGGGCAATCAATGAGCAGTTCTTC.

This clone was counted only a few times. J is TRBJ2-7 and V is TRBV5-1; 7 positions agree with TRBD2. The CDR3 sequence is 17 residues long. The trim removed 1 base at V and 2 bases at J, leaving 12 bases unmatched. Per the germline V gene, CDR1 is SGHRS and CDR2 is YFSETQ. In DNA form, the CDR3 reads TGCGCCAGCAGCTTGACCCCGGGGAGGGGCCGCCCCTACGAGCAGTACTTC. It translates to CASSLTPGRGRPYEQYF.

This clone occurred once. The gene calls are TRBV2 and TRBJ1-2; 7 bases align to TRBD1. This CDR3 has 12 residues. Unmatched junction bases numbered 8, after V lost 11 bases and J lost 5 bases. Germline values: CDR1 SNHLY, CDR2 FYNNEI. The chain's CDR3 is CASTPGGYGYTF. The CDR3 nucleotides read TGTGCCTCAACTCCAGGGGGGTATGGCTACACCTTC.

The chain has TRBV15 and TRBJ2-5; 8 bases map to TRBD2. The CDR3 covers 18 residues. Germline V gene data show CDR1 as LNHNV and CDR2 as YYDKDF (reference sequence). V shed 1 base, J shed 5 bases, and the junction held 15 bases outside the gene matches. The CDR3 loop is CATSRGPPPRGGRETQYF. The CDR3 bases are TGTGCCACCAGCAGAGGCCCACCCCCACGGGGGGGTAGGGAGACCCAGTACTTC.

The rearrangement links TRBV7-8 to TRBJ1-2; 7 positions agree with TRBD1. CDR3 length: 13 amino acids. Losses at the gene ends were 5 bases for V and 6 bases for J; bases not matched to a gene: 6. Germline CDR1 and CDR2: SGHVS and FQNEAQ. As DNA, the CDR3 is TGTGCCAGCAGCGCCGGGACAGCTAATGGCTACACCTTC. Its translation is CASSAGTANGYTF. The variable domain in full, completed from reference TRBV7-8 and TRBJ1-2, reads GAGVSQSPRYKVAKRGQDVALRCDPISGHVSLFWYQQALGQGPEFLTYFQNEAQLDKSGLPSDRFFAERPEGSVSTLKIQRTQQEDSAVYLCASSAGTANGYTFGSGTRLTVV.

The CDR3 sequence: CATREGTGRNQPQHF. The CDR3 DNA sequence: TGTGCCACCAGGGAAGGGACAGGACGCAATCAGCCCCAGCATTTT. The J gene is TRBJ1-5, the V gene TRBV27, with 8 bases aligning to TRBD1. The germline gives CDR1 MNHEY, CDR2 SMNVEV (reference sequence). V trimming: 10 bases; J trimming: 2 bases; junction bases outside the gene matches: 10. The length of the CDR3 is 15 residues.

CDR3 in amino acids: CASSQGQGGPEAFF. The CDR3 DNA is TGTGCCAGCAGCCAAGGGCAGGGCGGCCCTGAAGCTTTCTTT. This sequence joins TRBV3-1 (or the pseudogene TRBV3-2) and TRBJ1-1; D is possibly TRBD1 (5 bases). Deletions cut 1 base from V and 6 bases from J, with 12 bases between. The CDR3 extends over 14 amino acids. Germline-derived CDR1 and CDR2 are LGHDT and YNNKEL (reference sequence).

CDR3 residues: CASSEGDRDTGELFF. The DNA of the CDR3 is TGTGCCAGCAGTGAAGGGGACAGGGACACCGGGGAGCTGTTTTTT. This chain uses TRBV25-1 with TRBJ2-2; TRBD1 matches at 9 bases. The CDR3 is 15 residues long. The V gene's germline CDR1 is MGHDK and CDR2 SYGVNS. Unmatched junction bases numbered 1, after V lost 2 bases and J lost 3 bases.

The rearrangement uses TRBV7-9 and TRBJ1-4, with 9 nucleotides matching TRBD1. This CDR3 contains 14 residues. Germline V gene sequence: CDR1 SEHNR, CDR2 FQNEAQ (reference sequence). Losses at the gene ends were 5 bases for V and 6 bases for J; bases not matched to a gene: 4. CDR3 coding DNA: TGTGCCAGCAGCCCTCGGACAGGGGATGAAAAACTGTTTTTT. This translates into CASSPRTGDEKLFF.

The genes are TRBV3-1 (or the pseudogene TRBV3-2) and TRBJ2-5; 10 bases match TRBD2. CDR1 is LGHDT, CDR2 YNNKEL, per germline (reference sequence). The CDR3 is 19 residues long. V lost 3 bases and J lost 1; bases outside the gene matches: 14. CDR3 protein: CASSHEGSSGRGFQETQYF. The CDR3, as DNA: TGTGCCAGCAGCCATGAGGGGTCTAGCGGGAGAGGGTTCCAAGAGACCCAGTACTTC.

The chain combines TRBV12-3 or TRBV12-4 with TRBJ1-3; D ambiguous. The germline V and J ends were trimmed by 3 bases and 8 bases, with 8 bases remaining between them. CDR3 length: 12 amino acids. CDR3 coding DNA: TGTGCCAGCAGTTTTAATGAGCACACCATATATTTT. Translation gives CASSFNEHTIYF.

J is TRBJ1-4 and V is TRBV29-1, with TRBD1 as a possible D gene (6 bases). The CDR3 spans 13 residues. V was clipped by 5 bases and J by 4 bases, with 11 bases between them. CDR1 is SQVTM, CDR2 ANQGSEA, per germline. The CDR3 loop is CSVPGASNEKLFF. The DNA of the CDR3 is TGCAGCGTTCCAGGGGCGAGTAATGAAAAACTGTTTTTT.

In this sample, this clone turned up once. The chain has TRBV5-5 and TRBJ2-7, with 9 bases that match TRBD1. V lost 0 bases, J lost 2 bases, and 3 bases stayed unmatched. Germline assignment: CDR1 SGHKS and CDR2 YYEKEE (reference sequence). This CDR3 has 15 amino acids. This CDR3 is CASSLAQGAPYEQYV. Written as DNA, the CDR3 is TGTGCCAGCAGCTTGGCACAGGGGGCCCCCTACGAGCAGTACGTC.

This clone was observed many times. The chain joins TRBV19 to TRBJ1-2; D is perhaps TRBD1 (6 bases). Germline assignment: CDR1 LNHDA and CDR2 SQIVND (reference sequence). The CDR3 covers 13 residues. With 6 bases removed from V and 6 bases from J, the gap between germline ends came to 14 bases. CDR3 nucleotides: TGTGCCAGTAGCACAGGGAGGGTGGATGGCTACACCTTC. Amino acid sequence: CASSTGRVDGYTF.

CDR3 in amino acids: CASKDGTDYSPLHF. The CDR3 region has the DNA TGTGCCAGTAAGGACGGGACAGACTATTCACCCCTCCACTTT. The chain carries TRBV19 and TRBJ1-6; 7 bases are a match to TRBD1. This CDR3 has 14 amino acids. Trimming cost V 7 bases and J 8 bases; bases outside gene matches: 8. The germline V gene encodes CDR1 LNHDA and CDR2 SQIVND (reference sequence).

The CDR3 here is CASSRFSGHNEQFF. The CDR3 nucleotides read TGTGCCAGTAGCCGTTTTAGCGGTCACAATGAGCAGTTCTTC. The chain combines TRBV19 with TRBJ2-1, with D tentatively TRBD2 (6 bases). The germline CDR1 and CDR2 sequences are LNHDA and SQIVND (reference sequence). CDR3 length equals 14 residues. The V and J ends lost 6 bases and 5 bases respectively, with 14 bases between them. The full variable domain, rest sourced from reference TRBV19 and TRBJ2-1, is DGGITQSPKYLFRKEGQNVTLSCEQNLNHDAMYWYRQDPGQGLRLIYYSQIVNDFQKGDIAEGYSVSREKKESFPLTVTSAQKNPTAFYLCASSRFSGHNEQFFGPGTRLTVL.

The rearrangement uses TRBV19 and TRBJ2-7; the D gene is possibly TRBD1 (5 bases). Germline V gene lookup returns CDR1 LNHDA and CDR2 SQIVND (reference sequence). V was clipped by 4 bases and J by 3 bases, with 7 bases between them. The CDR3 length is 12 residues. Here the CDR3 DNA reads TGTGCCAGTAGTACCGACAGCTACGAGCAGTACTTC. Its protein is CASSTDSYEQYF.

The J gene is TRBJ2-3, the V gene TRBV7-2; 12 bases agree with TRBD1. CDR3 length equals 17 residues. V was clipped by 3 bases and J by 11 bases; unmatched bases: 15. Germline CDR1 SGHTA, CDR2 FQGNSA. CDR3 residues: CASSFRLGTGGAWGQYF. DNA of the CDR3: TGTGCCAGCAGCTTCCGACTCGGGACAGGGGGCGCTTGGGGGCAGTATTTT.

The table lists this clone with a count of one. The rearrangement joins TRBV19 to TRBJ1-1; TRBD1 is a possible D gene (5 bases). The CDR3 contains 14 residues. Deletions cut 3 bases from V and 1 base from J, with 9 bases between. Germline CDR1 LNHDA, CDR2 SQIVND (reference sequence). CDR3 in amino acids: CASSMAQGNTEAFF. The CDR3 bases are TGTGCCAGTAGTATGGCGCAGGGGAACACTGAAGCTTTCTTT.

CDR3 bases: TGTGCTAGTGGTTATGGGGGGGGCTCTGAAGCTTTCTTT. This gives the protein CASGYGGGSEAFF. This chain links TRBV12-5 with TRBJ1-1; tentative D call: TRBD1 (6 bases). The CDR3 is made up of 13 amino acids. Trimming removed 4 bases at V and 6 bases at J, with 12 bases between. Germline V gene sequence: CDR1 LGHNT, CDR2 FRNRAP.

CDR3 DNA: TGTGCCATCAGTGTTTCTGAACTAGCGACGGGGAACATTCAGTACTTC. Amino acids: CAISVSELATGNIQYF. The chain carries TRBV10-3 and TRBJ2-4; 7 bases map to TRBD2. The ends lost 4 bases at V and 7 bases at J; junction bases unmatched: 13. The CDR3 covers 16 residues. Germline CDR1 reads ENHRY; CDR2 reads SYGVKD.

This clone was recorded at least ten times. The J gene is TRBJ2-5, the V gene TRBV3-1 (or the pseudogene TRBV3-2); D gene unclear. The germline V gene has CDR1 LGHDT and CDR2 YNNKEL (reference sequence). The CDR3 runs 15 residues. V was pared by 0 bases and J by 2 bases, with 10 bases between. As DNA, the CDR3 is TGTGCCAGCAGCCAAGATAGAGCGAGACAAGAGACCCAGTACTTC. Translated: CASSQDRARQETQYF.

The V gene is TRBV7-9, the J gene TRBJ2-2; 8 bases line up with TRBD1. Germline V gives CDR1 SEHNR, CDR2 FQNEAQ (reference sequence). The trim removed 3 bases at V and 4 bases at J, leaving 4 bases unmatched. The CDR3 sequence is 15 residues long. The CDR3 nucleotides read TGTGCCAGCAGCTTTTCAGGGGGCGGCACCGGGGAGCTGTTTTTT. Translating it yields CASSFSGGGTGELFF.